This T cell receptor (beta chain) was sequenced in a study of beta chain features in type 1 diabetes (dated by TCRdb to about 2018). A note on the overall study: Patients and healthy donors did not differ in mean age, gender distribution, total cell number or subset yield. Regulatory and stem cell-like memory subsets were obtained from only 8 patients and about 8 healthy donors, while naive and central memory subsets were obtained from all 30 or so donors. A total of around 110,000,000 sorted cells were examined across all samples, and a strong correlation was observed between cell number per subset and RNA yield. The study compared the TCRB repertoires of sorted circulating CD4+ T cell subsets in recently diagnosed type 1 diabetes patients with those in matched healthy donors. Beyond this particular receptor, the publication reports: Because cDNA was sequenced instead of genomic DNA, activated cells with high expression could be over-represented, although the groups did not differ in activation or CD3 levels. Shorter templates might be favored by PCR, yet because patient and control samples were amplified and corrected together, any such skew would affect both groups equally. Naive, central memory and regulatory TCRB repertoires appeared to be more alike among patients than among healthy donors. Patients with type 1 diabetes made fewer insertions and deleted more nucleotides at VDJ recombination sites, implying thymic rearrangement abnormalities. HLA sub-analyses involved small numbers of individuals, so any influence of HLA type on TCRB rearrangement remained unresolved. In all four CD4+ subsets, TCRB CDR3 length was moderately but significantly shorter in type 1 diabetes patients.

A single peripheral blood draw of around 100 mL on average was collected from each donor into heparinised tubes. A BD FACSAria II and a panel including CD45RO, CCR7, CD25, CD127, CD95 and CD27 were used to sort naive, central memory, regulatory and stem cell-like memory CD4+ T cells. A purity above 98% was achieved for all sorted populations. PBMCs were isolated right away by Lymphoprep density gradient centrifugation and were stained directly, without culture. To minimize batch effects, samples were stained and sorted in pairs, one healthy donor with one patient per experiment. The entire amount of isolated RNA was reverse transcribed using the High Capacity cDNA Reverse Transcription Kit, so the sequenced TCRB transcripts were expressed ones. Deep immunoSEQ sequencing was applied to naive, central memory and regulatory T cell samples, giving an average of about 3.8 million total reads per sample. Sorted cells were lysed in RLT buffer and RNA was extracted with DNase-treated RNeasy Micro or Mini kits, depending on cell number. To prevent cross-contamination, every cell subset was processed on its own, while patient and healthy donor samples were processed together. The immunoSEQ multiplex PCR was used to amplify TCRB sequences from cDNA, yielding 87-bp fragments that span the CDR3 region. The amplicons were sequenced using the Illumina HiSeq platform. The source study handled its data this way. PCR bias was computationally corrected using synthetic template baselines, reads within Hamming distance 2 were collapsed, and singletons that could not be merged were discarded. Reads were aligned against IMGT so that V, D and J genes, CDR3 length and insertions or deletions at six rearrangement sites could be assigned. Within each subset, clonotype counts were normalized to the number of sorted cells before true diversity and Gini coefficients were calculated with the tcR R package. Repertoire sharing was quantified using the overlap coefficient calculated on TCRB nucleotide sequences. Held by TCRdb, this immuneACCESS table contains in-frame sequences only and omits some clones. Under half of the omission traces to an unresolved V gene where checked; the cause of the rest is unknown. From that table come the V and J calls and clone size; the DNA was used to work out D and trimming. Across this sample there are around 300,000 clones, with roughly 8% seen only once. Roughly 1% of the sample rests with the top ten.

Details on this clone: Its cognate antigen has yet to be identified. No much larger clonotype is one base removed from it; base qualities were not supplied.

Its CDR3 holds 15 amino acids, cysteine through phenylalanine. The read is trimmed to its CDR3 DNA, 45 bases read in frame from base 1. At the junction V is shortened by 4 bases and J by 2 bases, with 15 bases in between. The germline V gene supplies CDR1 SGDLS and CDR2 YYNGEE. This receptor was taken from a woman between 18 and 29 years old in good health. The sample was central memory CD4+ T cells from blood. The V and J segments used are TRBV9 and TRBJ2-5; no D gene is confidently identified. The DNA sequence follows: TGTGCCAGCAGCATTCTAGGGCCCCATCAAGAGACCCAGTACTTC. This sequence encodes CASSILGPHQETQYF.